Each of the 8 T cell receptor beta chains below was sequenced from the same sample in a study of regulatory T cells in long-lasting Graves disease. Researchers made TCR beta libraries by using iRepertoire HTBI primers and running Arm-PCR on CDR3 regions. In TCRdb, the multiplex PCR reads were re-called with MiXCR into one record per CDR3 protein. Here the sample spans 350,000 to 450,000 distinct CDR3 sequences, around 16% being singletons. Time point of the sample: newly diagnosed GD, antithyroid drugs for less than 3 months. Making the TCR library involved RNA that had been extracted from PBMCs. This sample was shared with a second study, whose subject was T cells in Graves' hyperthyroidism and ophthalmopathy.

Source: peripheral blood mononuclear cells (PBMCs), taken at new diagnosis, from a patient treated with antithyroid drugs. These TCRs come from a woman aged 40 to 50 with Graves disease.

This clonotype has only a few counts. V and J are TRBV15 and TRBJ2-1, with 9 bases matching TRBD2. Per the germline V gene, CDR1 is LNHNV and CDR2 is YYDKDF (reference sequence). V gave up 1 base and J gave up 4 bases; unmatched junction bases: 8. This CDR3 has 17 amino acids. The CDR3 sequence: CATSRGVSSGIYNEQFF. CDR3 nucleotides: TGTGCCACCAGCAGAGGAGTGTCTAGCGGGATTTACAATGAGCAGTTCTTC.

In its sample, this clonotype was seen many times. The J gene is TRBJ2-1, the V gene TRBV7-3; 7 bases match TRBD2. With V trimmed by 0 bases and J by 5 bases, 1 base remained unmatched. The CDR3 totals 14 residues. Germline assignment: CDR1 SGHTA and CDR2 FQGTGA. CDR3 in DNA: TGTGCCAGCAGCTTAACAGGGAGGGACAATGAGCAGTTCTTC. Amino acid sequence: CASSLTGRDNEQFF.

This clonotype appeared many times. The CDR3 DNA reads as TGTGCCAGCAGCCCAGGGGGCTTTTCATACAATGAGCAGTTCTTC. Its translation: CASSPGGFSYNEQFF. The genes are TRBV5-4 and TRBJ2-1, with 8 bases that match TRBD1. Trimming removed 4 bases from V and 4 bases from J; junction bases left unmatched: 7. The CDR3 is 15 residues long. Germline CDR1 is SGHNT and CDR2 is YYREEE (reference sequence). The full variable domain, its missing parts supplied by reference TRBV5-4 and TRBJ2-1, is ETGVTQSPTHLIKTRGQQVTLRCSSQSGHNTVSWYQQALGQGPQFIFQYYREEENGRGNFPPRFSGLQFPNYSSELNVNALELDDSALYLCASSPGGFSYNEQFFGPGTRLTVL.

This clonotype was detected a few times. The chain carries TRBV28 and TRBJ1-2; possibly TRBD1 for D (5 bases). Germline lookup yields CDR1 MDHEN and CDR2 SYDVKM. V dropped 2 bases and J dropped 7 bases, with 11 bases sitting between them. The CDR3 loop spans 13 amino acids. CDR3: CASSLGSRAGYTF. DNA for the CDR3: TGTGCCAGCAGTTTAGGGTCCAGGGCTGGCTACACCTTC.

On this clonotype: A read error may produce the germline difference seen at one junction end. The chain combines TRBV18 with TRBJ2-7; D not certain. CDR1 and CDR2 from the germline V gene are KGHSH and LQKENI. CDR3 length: 13 residues. CDR3 residues: CASSPGMGYGQYF. The CDR3 nucleotides read TGTGCCAGCTCACCAGGGATGGGGTACGGGCAGTACTTC.

This clonotype was seen at least ten times. V usage is TRBV14 and J usage is TRBJ2-1, with 12 positions matching TRBD2. Germline CDR1 is SGHDN and CDR2 is FVKESK. The CDR3 loop spans 15 amino acids. Trimming at V came to 1 base and at J to 15 bases, leaving 10 bases not matched to a gene. CDR3 nucleotides: TGTGCCAGCAGCCAAGGGTCTAGCGGGAGGGCCACTCGGTTCTTC. Its translation: CASSQGSSGRATRFF. Supplemented by reference TRBV14 and TRBJ2-1, the full variable domain reads EAGVTQFPSHSVIEKGQTVTLRCDPISGHDNLYWYRRVMGKEIKFLLHFVKESKQDESGMPNNRFLAERTGGTYSTLKVQPAELEDSGVYFCASSQGSSGRATRFFGPGTRLTVL.

This clonotype was counted at least ten times. The chain employs TRBV3-1 and TRBJ1-1; perhaps TRBD1 as D (6 bases). CDR3 length: 12 residues. Germline CDR1 is LGHDT and CDR2 is YNNKEL (reference sequence). V was trimmed by 3 bases and J by 11 bases, leaving 13 bases between them. CDR3 residues: CASSHLQGGAFF. CDR3 DNA sequence: TGTGCCAGCAGCCATCTACAGGGAGGGGCTTTCTTT. The full variable domain, in which reference TRBV3-1 and TRBJ1-1 provide the parts outside the CDR3, is DTAVSQTPKYLVTQMGNDKSIKCEQNLGHDTMYWYKQDSKKFLKIMFSYNNKELIINETVPNRFSPKSPDKAHLNLHINSLELGDSAVYFCASSHLQGGAFFGQGTRLTVV.

The chain has TRBV2 and TRBJ2-1; TRBD2 is a possible D gene (6 bases). V lost 9 bases and J 7 bases, leaving 16 bases between the germline ends. Germline CDR1 reads SNHLY; CDR2 reads FYNNEI. This CDR3 contains 13 residues. Written as DNA, the CDR3 is TGTGCCAGTGTCCGGGACTCTGCTAATGAGCAGTTCTTC. This sequence encodes CASVRDSANEQFF.